Listed here is a single TCR beta chain. Its antigen is currently unknown. This sample was taken from a study of cytomegalovirus exposure and HLA in healthy donors. Looking at the study overall: Within the Caucasian-associated ancestry cluster were around 80% of the approximately 400 genotyped donors.

Study-wide points: Investigators reported more than 150 TCR beta chains as tied to cytomegalovirus. Later findings reportedly placed an Asian-associated ancestry cluster below the approximately 620-donor mean for N-insertions. Reported results showed that the classifier diagnosed cytomegalovirus status with high specificity and sensitivity.

The germline V gene has CDR1 MGHRA and CDR2 YSYEKL. The CDR3 covers 12 residues. Trimming stripped 0 bases from V and 7 bases from J, with 7 bases between. With 60 Vbeta and 13 Jbeta primers, the PCR was carried out. Only in-frame clones appear in the TCRdb table, and some are missing; sequencing was by immunoSEQ multiplex PCR. The sample carries over 20,000 clones, around 70% recorded once. The rearrangement joins TRBV4-1 to TRBJ2-7; tentatively, D is TRBD2 (5 bases). The sequence came from a woman between 50 and 59 years old in good health and CMV-seronegative. The sequencing input was PBMCs. CDR3 coding DNA: TGCGCCAGCAGCCAAGATAGAGGGGAGCAGTACTTC. Residues: CASSQDRGEQYF.